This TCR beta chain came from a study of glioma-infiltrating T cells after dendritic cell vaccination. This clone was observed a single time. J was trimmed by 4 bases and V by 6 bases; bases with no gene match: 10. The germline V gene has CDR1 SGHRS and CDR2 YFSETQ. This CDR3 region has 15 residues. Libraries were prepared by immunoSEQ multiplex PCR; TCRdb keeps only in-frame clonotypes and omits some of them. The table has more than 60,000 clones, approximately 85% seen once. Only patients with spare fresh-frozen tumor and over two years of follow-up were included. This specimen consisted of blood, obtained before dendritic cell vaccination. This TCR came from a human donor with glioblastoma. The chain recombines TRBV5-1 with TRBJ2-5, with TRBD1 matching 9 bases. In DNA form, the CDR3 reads TGCGCCAGCATGAGGTTACAGGGGGCTGGAGAGACCCAGTACTTC. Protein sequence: CASMRLQGAGETQYF.